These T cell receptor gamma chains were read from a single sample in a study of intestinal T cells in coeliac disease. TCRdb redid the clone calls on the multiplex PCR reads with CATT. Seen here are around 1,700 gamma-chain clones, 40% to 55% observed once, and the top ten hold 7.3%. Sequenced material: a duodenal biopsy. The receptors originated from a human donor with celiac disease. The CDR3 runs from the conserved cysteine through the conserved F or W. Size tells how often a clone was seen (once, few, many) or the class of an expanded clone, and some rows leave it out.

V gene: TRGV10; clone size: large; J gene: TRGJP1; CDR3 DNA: TGTGCTGCGACTGGTTGGTTCAAGATATTT; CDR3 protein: CAATGWFKIF
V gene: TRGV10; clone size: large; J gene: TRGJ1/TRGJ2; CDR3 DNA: TGTGCTGCGATTTATTATAAGAAACTCTTT; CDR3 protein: CAAIYYKKLF
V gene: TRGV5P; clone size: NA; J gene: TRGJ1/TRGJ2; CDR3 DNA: TGTGCCACCTGGGGCAGGCATAAGAAACTTTTT; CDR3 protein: CATWGRHKKLF
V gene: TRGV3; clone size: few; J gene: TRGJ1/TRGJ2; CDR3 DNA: TGCGCCACCTGGGACAGGCCGGAGAAACTCTTT; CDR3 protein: CATWDRPEKLF
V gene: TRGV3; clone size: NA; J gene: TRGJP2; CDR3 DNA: TGTGCCACCTGGGAATCTAACCGGGATATTAGTAGTGATTGGATCAAGACGTTT; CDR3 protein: CATWESNRDISSDWIKTF
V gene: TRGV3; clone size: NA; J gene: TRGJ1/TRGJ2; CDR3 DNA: TGTGCCACCTGGGACGGGTCGTATAAGAAACTCTTT; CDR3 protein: CATWDGSYKKLF
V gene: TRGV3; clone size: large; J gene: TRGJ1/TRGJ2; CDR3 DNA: TGTGCCACCTGGGACAGGTCGGGGGGTTATTATAAGAAACTCTTT; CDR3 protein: CATWDRSGGYYKKLF
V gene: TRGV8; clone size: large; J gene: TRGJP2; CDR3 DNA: TGTGCCACCTGGGATATCGGGGGGGGATACCCCCGTAGTGATTGGATCAAGACGTTT; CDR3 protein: CATWDIGGGYPRSDWIKTF
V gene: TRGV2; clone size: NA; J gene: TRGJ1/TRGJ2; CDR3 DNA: TGTGCCACCTGGGACGGGCCGAGGTATAAGAAACTCTTT; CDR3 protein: CATWDGPRYKKLF
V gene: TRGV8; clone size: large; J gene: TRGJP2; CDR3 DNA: TGTGCCACCTGGGTAAATAGTAGTGATTGGATCAAGACGTTT; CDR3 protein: CATWVNSSDWIKTF
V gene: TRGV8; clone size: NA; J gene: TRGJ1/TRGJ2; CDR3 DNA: TGTGCCACCTGGGATTCTCCGGATTATAAGAAACTCTTT; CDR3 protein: CATWDSPDYKKLF
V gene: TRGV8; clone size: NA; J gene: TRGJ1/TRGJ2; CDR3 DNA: TGTGCCACAGGAAATTATTATAAGAAACTCTTT; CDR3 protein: CATGNYYKKLF
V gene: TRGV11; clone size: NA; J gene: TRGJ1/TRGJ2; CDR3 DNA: NA; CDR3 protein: CTTVPAGLFHPKLF
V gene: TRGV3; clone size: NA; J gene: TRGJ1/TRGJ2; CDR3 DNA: TGTGCCACCTGGGACAGGCTCCCGGTTTATGGTGAGAAACTCTTT; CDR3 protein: CATWDRLPVYGEKLF
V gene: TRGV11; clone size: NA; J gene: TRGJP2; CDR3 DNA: TGTGCCTGCTGGATTAGGCAACCCGATTCAGGGCGTTTAGTGATTTGGATCAAGACGTTT; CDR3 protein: CACWIRQPDSGRLVIWIKTF
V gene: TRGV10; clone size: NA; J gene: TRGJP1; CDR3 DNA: TGTGCTGCGTGGGCCATTTGGGGGTTCAAGATATTT; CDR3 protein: CAAWAIWGFKIF
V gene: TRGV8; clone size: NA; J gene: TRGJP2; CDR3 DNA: TGTGCCACCTGGGTGGGGGGTGATTGGATCAAGACGTTT; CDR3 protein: CATWVGGDWIKTF
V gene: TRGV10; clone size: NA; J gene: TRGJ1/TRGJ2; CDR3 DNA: TGTGCTGCGGGGGTAGTGGGGGAAAAAAGAAAACTCTTT; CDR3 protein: CAAGVVGEKRKLF
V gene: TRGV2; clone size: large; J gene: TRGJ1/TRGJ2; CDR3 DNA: TGTGCCACCTGGGACGGGCCGGATTATAAGAAACTCTTT; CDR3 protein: CATWDGPDYKKLF
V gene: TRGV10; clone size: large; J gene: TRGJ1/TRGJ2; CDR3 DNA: TGTGCTGCGTGGGATTATCTGGGTAGTGAGAAACTCTTT; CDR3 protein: CAAWDYLGSEKLF
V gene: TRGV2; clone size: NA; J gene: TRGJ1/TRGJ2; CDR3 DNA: TGTGCCACCTGGGACGGCCGTCCAGGGAAACTCTTT; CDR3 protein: CATWDGRPGKLF
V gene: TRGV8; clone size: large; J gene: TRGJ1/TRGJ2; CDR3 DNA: TGTGCCACCTGGGATGAAAAGAAACTCTTT; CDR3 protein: CATWDEKKLF
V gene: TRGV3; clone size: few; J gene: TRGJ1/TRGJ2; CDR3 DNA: TGTGCCACCTGGGACAGGCCGAATATTTATTATAAGAAACTCTTT; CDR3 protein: CATWDRPNIYYKKLF
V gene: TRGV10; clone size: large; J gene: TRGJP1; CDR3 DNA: TGTGCTGCGTGGGATTGTGGGCCATATACCACTGGTTGGTTCAAGATATTT; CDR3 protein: CAAWDCGPYTTGWFKIF
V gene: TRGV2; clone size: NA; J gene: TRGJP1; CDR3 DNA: TGTGCCGACCTGGGACGGGCCGTCGGTGGGTGGACCACTGGTTGGTTCAAGATATTT; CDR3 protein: CADLGRAVGGWTTGWFKIF
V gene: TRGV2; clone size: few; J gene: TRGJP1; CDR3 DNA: TGTGCCACCTGGGACGAAGACACTGGTTGGTTCAAGATATTT; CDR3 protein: CATWDEDTGWFKIF